Listed below are T cell receptor beta chains from one sample, sequenced in a study of T cell responses to AZD1222 COVID-19 vaccine. This table comes from immunoSEQ multiplex PCR, and its TCRdb copy is limited to in-frame clones, with some not included. Of 95,000 to 150,000 clones listed, roughly 90% are singletons. The sequencing used peripheral blood, collected on day 0 of AZD1222 vaccination. These receptors originate from an adult in good health. CDR3s include the opening cysteine and the closing phenylalanine or tryptophan. D genes are given only for firm matches. Size is stated for part of the rows, as once, few or many counts, or as a class when the clone is expanded.

J,size,V,D,CDR3,DNA
TRBJ1-2,-,TRBV28,-,CASSSRARDEKNGYTF,TGTGCCAGCAGTTCCCGGGCCCGGGACGAAAAAAATGGCTACACCTTC
TRBJ2-7,-,TRBV2,TRBD1,CASRSGTGYEQYF,TGTGCCAGCAGGTCCGGGACAGGTTACGAGCAGTACTTC
TRBJ2-5,-,TRBV7-8,-,CASSLGRGETQYF,TGTGCCAGCAGCTTGGGAAGGGGTGAGACCCAGTACTTC
TRBJ2-3,-,TRBV5-4,-,CASSSNTDTQYF,TGTGCCAGCAGCTCTAACACAGATACGCAGTATTTT
TRBJ1-1,-,TRBV6-5,-,CASSYSYQGMNTEAFF,TGTGCCAGCAGTTACTCATATCAGGGGATGAACACTGAAGCTTTCTTT
TRBJ2-1,-,TRBV7-9,TRBD2,CASSLGLAGARNEQFF,TGTGCCAGCAGCTTAGGTCTAGCGGGAGCAAGGAATGAGCAGTTCTTC
TRBJ1-5,-,TRBV28,-,CASSRTGKGQPQHF,TGTGCCAGCAGCCGCACAGGGAAGGGACAGCCCCAGCATTTT
TRBJ1-5,-,TRBV28,-,CASSLVRGLLAQHF,TGTGCCAGCAGTTTAGTTCGGGGGCTGTTGGCCCAGCATTTT
TRBJ2-5,-,TRBV7-8,-,CASSFGGYQETQYF,TGTGCCAGCAGCTTCGGCGGGTACCAAGAGACCCAGTACTTC
TRBJ2-1,-,TRBV7-9,-,CASSSGEDNEQFF,TGTGCCAGCAGCTCCGGGGAGGACAATGAGCAGTTCTTC
TRBJ1-3,-,TRBV28,TRBD1,CASSLWLTGGSGNTIYF,TGTGCCAGCAGTTTATGGCTAACAGGGGGCTCTGGAAACACCATATATTTT
TRBJ2-1,-,TRBV5-1,-,CASKRESYNEQFF,TGCGCCAGCAAACGGGAGTCCTACAATGAGCAGTTCTTC
TRBJ1-5,-,TRBV6-2/TRBV6-3,-,CASSYSKRQTWAPQHF,TGTGCCAGCAGTTACTCGAAGAGACAGACCTGGGCGCCCCAGCATTTT
TRBJ2-1,-,TRBV7-7,-,CASSQTSGDSYNEQFF,TGTGCCAGCAGTCAAACCTCGGGGGACTCCTACAATGAGCAGTTCTTC
TRBJ1-5,few,TRBV28,-,CASTQTSSEVQPQHF,TGTGCCAGCACCCAGACCTCGTCAGAGGTTCAGCCCCAGCATTTT
TRBJ1-1,-,TRBV11-2,-,CASSLVGLVAFF,TGTGCCAGCAGCTTAGTAGGACTAGTAGCTTTCTTT